This TCR beta chain was documented in a study of cytomegalovirus exposure and HLA in healthy donors. About this clone: Its antigen is undetermined.

Each donor was healthy, and each was a bone marrow donor. V lost 1 base and J 4 bases, leaving 10 bases between the germline ends. The CDR3 sequence is 15 residues long. Germline assignment: CDR1 SGHTA and CDR2 FQGTGA. Study-wide points: The presence/absence work took it that sequencing depth was about the same across donors. Overall, approximately 150 TCR beta chains were annotated as cytomegalovirus-associated.

With 60 Vbeta and 13 Jbeta primers, the PCR was carried out. Method: immunoSEQ multiplex PCR; TCRdb's copy keeps in-frame clones and lacks some. Of around 150,000 clones in the sample, about two thirds were seen once. The chain is built from TRBV7-3 and TRBJ2-2, with a weak D call TRBD2 (6 bases). This TCR came from a woman in her 30s in good health and CMV-seronegative. Sample: PBMCs. The CDR3 reads CASSLIGDSTGELFF. CDR3 nucleotides: TGTGCCAGCAGCTTAATTGGGGACTCCACCGGGGAGCTGTTTTTT.